Reported below is one T cell receptor beta chain. The specificity of this receptor is unknown. Per-base quality was not reported, and no clone a single base away is much larger than it. The sample belongs to a study of T cell responses to AZD1222 COVID-19 vaccine (dated by TCRdb to 2020 to 2022). About the investigation overall: AZD1222 recipients with second doses at about 4 weeks or about 12 weeks were pooled, because spike-specific TCR depth and breadth did not differ between schedules. A total of around 240 trial participants underwent TCR sequencing, of whom about 210 received two doses of AZD1222 and about 26 received two doses of the MenACWY control vaccine. Enrollment into the trials was organized by age into subgroups of 18-55, 56-69 and 70-plus years, and those subgroups contained approximately 150, 30 and 60 TCR-sequenced participants, respectively.

The paper's findings and limits, for the study overall: In the small 56-69-year group, the increase in depth fell short of significance, most likely because of low power. Reportedly, close to half of the unique spike-specific TCRs recognized epitopes lying outside the regions that are mutated in the B.1.351 and B.1.1.7 variants. Only five or six AZD1222 recipients were SARS-CoV-2 seropositive at baseline, limiting conclusions about previously exposed vaccinees. Most participants were white British and females outnumbered males, and the authors suggested that clonal diversity may have been underestimated. No day 14 peak-response samples were available, so repertoires were characterized only after the peak T cell response. After two AZD1222 doses, both the breadth and the depth of spike-specific TCRs were significantly higher than at day 0 and than in MenACWY recipients. Vaccine-associated CD4 TCRs spanned the whole spike protein, with dominant responses in regions 160-218 and 743-854.

The CDR3 regions of human TCRbeta chains were subjected to immunosequencing. As for the original processing: TCRs in the repertoires were matched against a reference library of SARS-CoV-2-specific TCRs that had been generated with the MIRA antigen-specificity platform. Breadth meant the fraction of unique TCRs that were SARS-CoV-2-associated, whereas depth meant the fraction of total T cells that were SARS-CoV-2-associated. Using the MIRA data, every spike-specific TCR was mapped to the spike region that the TCR reacted to and assigned to either a CD4 or a CD8 class. Log10-transformed breadth and depth values were compared by one-way ANOVA with Sidak's multiple comparisons tests. TCRdb limited this immuneACCESS table to in-frame rearrangements with V and J called. A share of clones is missing; checked studies link under half to unresolved V genes, and the rest is unexplained. The V and J calls and clone size were taken over from that table, and D and trimming were inferred from the DNA. The sample table records 120,000 to 150,000 clones; around 93% of these occur just once. The top ten hold about 2.1% of the sample.

The time point label, read with the paper, signifies: baseline before first vaccination. The vaccinee samples were drawn from two UK trials, COV001 and COV002, one of which was a single-blind randomized controlled phase 2/3 trial testing AZD1222 (ChAdOx1 nCoV-19) in healthy adults. Trial participant PBMC samples were collected at day 0 and day 28 after the second dose for TCRbeta chain sequencing. The CDR3 runs 15 amino acids, cysteine and phenylalanine included. The only DNA kept is the CDR3, 45 bases in frame from the first base. From a lookup of the germline V gene, CDR1 and CDR2 are SQVTM and ANQGSEA. The V and J ends are trimmed by 3 bases and 0 bases, leaving 14 bases between them.

This TCR came from an adult in good health. The specimen comprised peripheral blood, sampled on day 0 of AZD1222 vaccination. The rearranged segments are TRBV29-1 and TRBJ2-5; the D call is tentative, TRBD1 or TRBD2, as each matches 5 bases. The DNA reads TGCAGCGTTGAGCCCGGGACCGGAGACCAAGAGACCCAGTACTTC. This gives the protein CSVEPGTGDQETQYF.